The rows below give T cell receptor beta chains drawn from one sample of a study of blood T cell repertoires in COVID-19. The method was immunoSEQ multiplex PCR; TCRdb's version includes in-frame clones alone and lacks a portion of them. Among about 120,000 clones listed, about four fifths were seen once. Sequencing was carried out using peripheral blood. These receptors were taken from a woman of 80 years or more with acute or convalescent COVID-19. The CDR3 runs from the conserved cysteine through the conserved F or W. Each record gives: V gene, J gene, CDR3 length, CDR3 protein.

>TRBV5-4|TRBJ2-3|15
CASRPSLGSTDTQYF
>TRBV6-6|TRBJ1-1|14
CASTLQGEVTEAFF
>TRBV4-3|TRBJ2-5|16
CASSQDMRGGRETQYF
>TRBV7-9|TRBJ2-5|16
CASSLSLAGPQETQYF
>TRBV19|TRBJ1-3|15
CASSIETSSGNTIYF
>TRBV7-8|TRBJ2-7|16
CASSSSAGTGGREQYF
>TRBV4-2|TRBJ1-3|16
CASSQDTQGGGNTIYF
>TRBV6-6|TRBJ1-5|18
CASSPAQRTGNSNQPQHF
>TRBV7-8|TRBJ1-1|15
CASSPSMRSNTEAFF
>TRBV28|TRBJ2-7|15
CASSGNSGRVYEQYF
>TRBV2|TRBJ1-1|15
CASSERAQGHTEAFF
>TRBV9|TRBJ2-3|15
CASSTSGGTADTQYF
>TRBV7-2|TRBJ1-5|14
CASSLYPQGQPQHF
>TRBV30|TRBJ2-7|18
CAWSVSPFGTGIGYEQYF
>TRBV19|TRBJ1-6|15
CASSRQGGTGSPLHF
>TRBV4-1|TRBJ1-2|14
CASSQGTGDYGYTF
>TRBV4-2|TRBJ2-5|16
CASSLLRAGVVETQYF
>TRBV6-2/TRBV6-3|TRBJ2-3|15
CASSSVGGSTDTQYF
>TRBV7-2|TRBJ2-2|13
CASSSTDTGELFF
>TRBV6-1|TRBJ2-2|17
CASSALVRQGWTGELFF
>TRBV5-1|TRBJ1-5|15
CASSLGQGQNQPQHF
>TRBV6-5|TRBJ2-5|15
CASSYGTGVQETQYF
>TRBV10-3|TRBJ1-6|15
CAISPRWGDNSPLHF
>TRBV10-3|TRBJ2-5|15
CAISESERGVGTQYF
>TRBV19|TRBJ2-1|14
CASSHRGDYNEQFF
>TRBV6-6|TRBJ2-1|11
CASSQNHEQFF
>TRBV19|TRBJ1-5|16
CASREGNFYSNQPQHF
>TRBV10-3|TRBJ1-5|16
CAISELAGDSNQPQHF
>TRBV15|TRBJ2-2|14
CATSSSFNTGELFF
>TRBV30|TRBJ1-5|16
CAWSARGLYSNQPQHF
>TRBV5-5|TRBJ2-7|14
CASSFRQGGHEQYF
>TRBV2|TRBJ1-1|15
CASTRDSPMNTEAFF
>TRBV2|TRBJ1-5|14
CASSWTGGRQPQHF
>TRBV6-5|TRBJ1-3|13
CASSPSRGNTIYF
>TRBV11-2|TRBJ1-3|19
CASSLGPPLQGLSGNTIYF
>TRBV2|TRBJ1-4|14
CASIQGLTNEKLFF
>TRBV6-2/TRBV6-3|TRBJ2-5|16
CASSPIGAGEGETQYF
>TRBV11-2|TRBJ2-1|16
CASSLGPSGNYNEQFF
>TRBV2|TRBJ2-5|14
CASSETNGAETQYF
>TRBV10-1|TRBJ1-5|14
CASRDRDWNQPQHF
>TRBV3-1/TRBV3-2|TRBJ2-6|18
CASSLDRGQLSGANVLTF
>TRBV6-2/TRBV6-3|TRBJ2-1|15
CASSLSGGDVKEQFF
>TRBV28|TRBJ1-2|15
CASSPPGTAAGGYTF
>TRBV5-6|TRBJ2-2|16
CASSLEGTYPTGELFF
>TRBV25-1|TRBJ1-2|13
CASTRGGNYGYTF
>TRBV5-6|TRBJ2-5|15
CASSLGLAGDETQYF
>TRBV4-3|TRBJ1-2|14
CASSQRGALYGYTF